The next 24 T cell receptor beta chains were all read from a single sample in a study of low-dose radiotherapy and immunotherapy resistance in tumors. Described time point: after trial treatment. Treatment meaning: LDRT plus nivolumab, ipilimumab, low-dose cyclophosphamide and aspirin (RACIN trial). Priming of first-strand cDNA relied on TRAV- and TRBV-specific primers (covering alpha and beta chains). The TCRs were subjected to amplification over roughly 18 PCR cycles employing a constant-region primer in conjunction with a V-primer adapter. MiXCR, applied by TCRdb to the reads, yields one record per CDR3 protein. The data hold under 95,000 distinct CDR3 sequences, with less than 20% observed a single time. Sample: PBMCs, taken after low-dose radiotherapy plus immunotherapy. All receptors come from a male donor with prostate cancer.

This clonotype was picked up a small number of times. The chain joins TRBV20-1 to TRBJ1-1; TRBD1 agrees at 7 bases. Unmatched junction bases numbered 8, after V lost 3 bases and J lost 4 bases. CDR3 length: 14 residues. The germline V gene encodes CDR1 DFQATT and CDR2 SNEGSKA (reference sequence). CDR3: CSASRQGGSTEAFF. In nucleotides, the CDR3 is TGCAGTGCTAGCCGACAGGGTGGGAGCACTGAAGCTTTCTTT.

This clonotype has ten or more counts. The gene calls are TRBV5-1 and TRBJ2-7; perhaps TRBD1 as D (6 bases). The CDR3 covers 16 residues. Per germline, CDR1 SGHRS and CDR2 YFSETQ. V gave up 1 base and J gave up 0 bases, with 14 bases separating them. The CDR3 reads CASSLSRAGVSYEQYF. In nucleotides, the CDR3 is TGCGCCAGCAGCTTGTCTCGTGCAGGGGTCTCCTACGAGCAGTACTTC.

The rearrangement links TRBV18 to TRBJ2-7, with D perhaps TRBD1 or TRBD2 (5 bases each). With 4 bases removed from V and 3 bases from J, the gap between germline ends came to 13 bases. Per germline, CDR1 KGHSH and CDR2 LQKENI. The CDR3 covers 14 residues. The CDR3 sequence is CASSRGDTSYEQYF. The CDR3 coding sequence is TGTGCCAGCTCACGAGGGGATACAAGCTACGAGCAGTACTTC.

The table lists this clonotype with many counts. The chain couples TRBV5-4 to TRBJ2-1; no firm D call. The CDR3 contains 12 residues. Trimming took off 0 bases at V and 4 bases at J, with 2 bases between the two ends. Germline CDR1 and CDR2: SGHNT and YYREEE (reference sequence). The CDR3 sequence is CASSLDYNEQFF. The DNA of the CDR3 is TGTGCCAGCAGCTTGGATTACAATGAGCAGTTCTTC.

This chain links TRBV27 with TRBJ2-5; 11 nucleotides agree with TRBD2. The CDR3 is 15 amino acids. Losses at the gene ends were 3 bases for V and 3 bases for J; bases not matched to a gene: 3. Looked up from germline, CDR1 is MNHEY and CDR2 is SMNVEV (reference sequence). The CDR3 DNA is TGTGCCAGCAGTTTCGGGACTAGCGGTAAAGAGACCCAGTACTTC. Translation gives CASSFGTSGKETQYF.

V gene TRBV5-1 combines with J gene TRBJ1-4; TRBD1 might be the D (5 bases). The V gene's germline CDR1 is SGHRS and CDR2 YFSETQ. There are 15 residues in the CDR3. Trimming took off 0 bases at V and 5 bases at J, with 11 bases between the two ends. The CDR3 is CASSLVFGGNEKLFF. The DNA of the CDR3 is TGCGCCAGCAGCTTGGTTTTCGGGGGGAATGAAAAACTGTTTTTT.

This clonotype was recorded a few times. The chain recombines TRBV20-1 with TRBJ2-1; 11 nucleotides align to TRBD2. Per the germline V gene, CDR1 is DFQATT and CDR2 is SNEGSKA (reference sequence). The CDR3 is 19 amino acids. V was pared by 6 bases and J by 0 bases, with 16 bases of the junction left unmatched. The CDR3 spells CSATELAGDGSLSYNEQFF. The CDR3 DNA follows: TGCAGTGCAACGGAACTAGCGGGAGATGGGTCACTCTCCTACAATGAGCAGTTCTTC.

This clonotype was recorded at least ten times. The rearrangement links TRBV29-1 to TRBJ1-1; D not resolved. The germline V gene encodes CDR1 SQVTM and CDR2 ANQGSEA. V was shortened by 3 bases and J by 7 bases, with 12 bases between the two germline ends. The CDR3 covers 12 residues. The CDR3 sequence is CSVEVVVGEAFF. The CDR3 nucleotides are TGCAGCGTTGAGGTGGTAGTGGGTGAAGCTTTCTTT.

In this sample, this clonotype turned up a few times. This CDR3 reads CASSYLGANTEAFF. The CDR3 DNA reads as TGTGCCAGCAGCTACCTCGGGGCTAACACTGAAGCTTTCTTT. This rearrangement joins TRBV5-5 to TRBJ1-1; possible D gene TRBD1, 5 bases. V lost 3 bases and J lost 2, with 11 bases in between. The germline V gene encodes CDR1 SGHKS and CDR2 YYEKEE (reference sequence). This CDR3 has 14 amino acids.

This chain connects TRBV6-2 or TRBV6-3 to TRBJ1-1; 9 bases are shared with TRBD1. Germline CDR1 reads MNHEY; CDR2 reads SVGEGT. The CDR3 spans 16 residues. The V gene end was trimmed by 2 bases and the J gene end by 7 bases; junction bases not matched to a gene: 11. In DNA, the CDR3 is TGTGCCAGCAGTTACCGGGCCGGGACAGGGTTTGGTGAAGCTTTCTTT. Residues: CASSYRAGTGFGEAFF.

As to this clonotype: A far larger clone is only one base removed, so a read error is likely. This chain uses TRBV6-6 with TRBJ2-5; possibly TRBD1 for D (6 bases). V lost 6 bases and J lost 4, with 24 bases in between. Per germline, CDR1 MNHNY and CDR2 SVGAGI (reference sequence). The CDR3 runs to 17 residues. CDR3 in amino acids: CASSQGWSDRGAETQYF. The CDR3 nucleotides read TGTGCCAGCAGCCAGGGGTGGAGCGACAGAGGGGCAGAGACCCAGTACTTC.

This clonotype has a count of ten or more. This sequence joins TRBV29-1 and TRBJ2-7, with 7 bases identical to TRBD2. The CDR3 runs 13 residues. Germline V CDR1 and CDR2: SQVTM, ANQGSEA. The junction had 3 bases not matched to a gene; V was cut back by 4 bases and J by 0 bases. CDR3 nucleotides: TGCAGCGTTGGACTAGCCAGCTCCTACGAGCAGTACTTC. Translation gives CSVGLASSYEQYF.

This clonotype has ten or more counts. This chain connects TRBV14 to TRBJ2-1; a possible D gene is TRBD1 (6 bases). The CDR3 is made up of 16 amino acids. Germline loops: CDR1 SGHDN, CDR2 FVKESK. V was trimmed by 5 bases and J by 0 bases, leaving 14 bases between them. CDR3 nucleotide sequence: TGTGCCAGCAGCGTTAATACAGGGAGCTCCTACAATGAGCAGTTCTTC. Amino acids: CASSVNTGSSYNEQFF.

This clonotype was recorded many times. The rearrangement uses TRBV5-6 and TRBJ2-7; 12 nucleotides line up with TRBD1. Germline CDR1 is SGHDT and CDR2 is YYEEEE. The length of the CDR3 is 15 residues. The V gene end was trimmed by 1 base and the J gene end by 7 bases; junction bases not matched to a gene: 6. Here the CDR3 DNA reads TGTGCCAGCAGCTTGTTGGGACAGGGGGCAGGTGAGCAGTACTTC. It encodes CASSLLGQGAGEQYF.

This clonotype has a count of ten or more. The rearrangement links TRBV5-1 to TRBJ2-1; D remains unclear. CDR3 length: 13 residues. Per the germline V gene, CDR1 is SGHRS and CDR2 is YFSETQ. V lost 0 bases, J lost 5 bases, and 6 bases lay in between. CDR3 residues: CASSLGGDNEQFF. The DNA for the CDR3 is TGCGCCAGCAGCTTGGGAGGCGACAATGAGCAGTTCTTC.

This clonotype was seen repeatedly, ten times or more. The chain is built from TRBV7-9 and TRBJ2-1, with TRBD2 identical over 8 bases. Germline CDR1 SEHNR, CDR2 FQNEAQ (reference sequence). The trim removed 5 bases at V and 7 bases at J, leaving 4 bases unmatched. The length of the CDR3 is 13 residues. CDR3 DNA: TGTGCCAGCAGCCCCGGGACTAGGAATGAGCAGTTCTTC. Protein product: CASSPGTRNEQFF. The full variable domain, in which reference TRBV7-9 and TRBJ2-1 provide the parts outside the CDR3, is DTGVSQNPRHKITKRGQNVTFRCDPISEHNRLYWYRQTLGQGPEFLTYFQNEAQLEKSRLLSDRFSAERPKGSFSTLEIQRTEQGDSAMYLCASSPGTRNEQFFGPGTRLTVL.

This clonotype was detected many times. The V gene is TRBV19, the J gene TRBJ2-1; 11 bases agree with TRBD1. The CDR3 loop spans 15 amino acids. Germline V CDR1 and CDR2: LNHDA, SQIVND (reference sequence). The ends lost 7 bases at V and 7 bases at J; junction bases unmatched: 9. The CDR3 DNA reads TGTGCCAGTACCGCCGGGACAGGGGGGAGAAATGAGCAGTTCTTC. It is translated as CASTAGTGGRNEQFF.

This clonotype was seen many times. J is TRBJ2-1 and V is TRBV28, with D possibly being TRBD2 (6 bases). This CDR3 contains 16 residues. Trimming took 6 bases from V and 0 from J, leaving 15 bases between them. CDR1 is MDHEN and CDR2 is SYDVKM in the germline V gene. CDR3 in amino acids: CASSLTSIYSYNEQFF. CDR3 nucleotides: TGTGCCAGCAGCCTCACTAGCATATACTCCTACAATGAGCAGTTCTTC.

This clonotype was recorded a few times. The chain employs TRBV7-3 and TRBJ2-1, with D possibly matching TRBD2 (6 bases). V shed 5 bases and J shed 9 bases, with 23 bases lying between them. Germline V CDR1 and CDR2: SGHTA, FQGTGA. CDR3 size: 16 residues. In DNA form, the CDR3 reads TGTGCCAGCAGCGCTCAACCCCCGGGAGAGGGCGGTGAGCAGTTCTTC. The encoded protein is CASSAQPPGEGGEQFF.

Remarks on this clonotype: This likely came from a read error, as a far larger clone is one base away. CDR3 sequence: CSARRTGGSHNEQYF. The CDR3 DNA follows: TGCAGTGCTAGAAGAACAGGGGGTTCCCACAATGAGCAGTACTTC. The chain joins TRBV20-1 to TRBJ2-7; 8 nucleotides line up with TRBD1. J was trimmed by 7 bases and V by 2 bases; bases with no gene match: 13. CDR1 is DFQATT and CDR2 is SNEGSKA in the germline V gene (reference sequence). The CDR3 contains 15 residues.

This clonotype was found many times. The V and J genes are TRBV28 and TRBJ1-5; D gene ambiguous. In germline, CDR1 is MDHEN, CDR2 SYDVKM. This CDR3 is 14 amino acids long. V gave up 2 bases and J gave up 5 bases, with 10 bases separating them. The DNA for the CDR3 is TGTGCCAGCAGTTTAATCGGGGTGGATCAGCCCCAGCATTTT. Amino acids: CASSLIGVDQPQHF.

This clonotype was recorded at least ten times. The chain recombines TRBV5-1 with TRBJ2-5; D gene unclear. From germline, CDR1 is SGHRS and CDR2 YFSETQ. The CDR3 extends over 15 amino acids. The V end lost 4 bases, the J end lost 1 base, and 14 bases lay between the germline ends. The CDR3 DNA follows: TGCGCCAGCAGCCCGGTAGCAGCGCGCCAAGAGACCCAGTACTTC. It is translated as CASSPVAARQETQYF.

This clonotype was observed at least ten times. The rearrangement links TRBV28 to TRBJ2-5; D ambiguous. With 5 bases removed from V and 5 bases from J, the gap between germline ends came to 6 bases. The CDR3 extends over 11 amino acids. CDR1 and CDR2 (germline): MDHEN, SYDVKM. The CDR3 region has the DNA TGTGCCAGCAGTCAGAGGGAGACCCAGTACTTC. It yields the protein CASSQRETQYF.

This clonotype was seen at least ten times. This chain links TRBV18 with TRBJ2-5; tentative D call: TRBD1 (5 bases). CDR3 size: 13 residues. Trimming shortened V by 6 bases and J by 5 bases, and 13 bases separated the two germline ends. Germline V gene lookup returns CDR1 KGHSH and CDR2 LQKENI. This CDR3 is CASSRSKGETQYF. CDR3 nucleotide sequence: TGTGCCAGCTCGAGGAGCAAGGGGGAGACCCAGTACTTC.